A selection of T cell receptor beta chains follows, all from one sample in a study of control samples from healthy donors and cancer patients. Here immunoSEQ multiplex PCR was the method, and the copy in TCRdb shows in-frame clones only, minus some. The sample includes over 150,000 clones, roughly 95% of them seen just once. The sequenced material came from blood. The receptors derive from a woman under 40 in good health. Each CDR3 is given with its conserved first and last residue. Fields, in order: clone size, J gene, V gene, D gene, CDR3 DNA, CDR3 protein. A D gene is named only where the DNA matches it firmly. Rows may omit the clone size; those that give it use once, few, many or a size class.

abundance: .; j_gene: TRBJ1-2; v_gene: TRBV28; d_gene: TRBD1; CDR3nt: TGTGCCAGCGGGGGGGGACAGGGATTTCAGTTTCGTGGCTACACCTTC; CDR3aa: CASGGGQGFQFRGYTF
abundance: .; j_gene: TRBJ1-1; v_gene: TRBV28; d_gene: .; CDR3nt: TGTGCCAGCCTAACCCCACGGGGGACTGAAGCTTTCTTT; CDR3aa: CASLTPRGTEAFF
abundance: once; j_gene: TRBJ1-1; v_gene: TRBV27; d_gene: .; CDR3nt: TGTGCCAGCAGCCCTCAGGGGTCGAACACTGAAGCTTTCTTT; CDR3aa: CASSPQGSNTEAFF
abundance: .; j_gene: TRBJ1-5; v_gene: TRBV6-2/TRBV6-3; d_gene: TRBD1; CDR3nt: TGTGCCAGCAGTTCTGACCCCCCGGGACAGGGAATCGATTATGGGAATCAGCCCCAGCATTTT; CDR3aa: CASSSDPPGQGIDYGNQPQHF
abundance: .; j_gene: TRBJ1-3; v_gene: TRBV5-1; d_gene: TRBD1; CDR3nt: TGCGCCAGCAGCTCCGGACAGGGGAACACCATATATTTT; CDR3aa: CASSSGQGNTIYF
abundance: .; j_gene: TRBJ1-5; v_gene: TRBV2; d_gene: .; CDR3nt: TGTGCCAGCAGTGAGGGGGGTCATAGCAATCAGCCCCAGCATTTT; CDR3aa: CASSEGGHSNQPQHF
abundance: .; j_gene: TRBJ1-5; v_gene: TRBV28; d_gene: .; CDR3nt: TGTGCCAGCAGGTCGGCAGGAAATCAGCCCCAGCATTTT; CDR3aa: CASRSAGNQPQHF
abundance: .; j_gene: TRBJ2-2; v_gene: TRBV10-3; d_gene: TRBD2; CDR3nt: TGTGCCATCAGTGAGTCGAATGCGGGAGGCGTCACCGGGGAGCTGTTTTTT; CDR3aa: CAISESNAGGVTGELFF
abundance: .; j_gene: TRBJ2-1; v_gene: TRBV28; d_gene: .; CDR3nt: TGTGCCAGCGGCCCCCTAGTATCCTCTGAGCAGTTCTTC; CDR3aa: CASGPLVSSEQFF
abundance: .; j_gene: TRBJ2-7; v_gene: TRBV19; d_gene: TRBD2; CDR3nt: TGTGCCAGTAGCCCGGGAGGTAGCTCCTACGAGCAGTACTTC; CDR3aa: CASSPGGSSYEQYF
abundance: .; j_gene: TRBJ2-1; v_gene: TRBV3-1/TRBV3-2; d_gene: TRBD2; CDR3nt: TGTGCCAGCAGCCAAGTCGGACTAGCGGGAGTCATCGGCAATGAGCAGTTCTTC; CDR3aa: CASSQVGLAGVIGNEQFF
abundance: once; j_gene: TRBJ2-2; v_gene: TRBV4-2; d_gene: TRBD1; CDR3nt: TGTGCCAGCAGCCAAGTGGGACAGTACACCGGGGAGCTGTTTTTT; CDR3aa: CASSQVGQYTGELFF
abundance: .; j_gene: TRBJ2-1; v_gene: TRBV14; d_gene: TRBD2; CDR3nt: TGTGCCAGCAGCCGCTTGACTAGCGGGAGGAACAATGAGCAGTTCTTC; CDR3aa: CASSRLTSGRNNEQFF
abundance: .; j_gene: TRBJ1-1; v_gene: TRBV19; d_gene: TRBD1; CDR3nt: TGTGCCAGTAGGCGGGACAGGGGGACCACTGAAGCTTTCTTT; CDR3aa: CASRRDRGTTEAFF
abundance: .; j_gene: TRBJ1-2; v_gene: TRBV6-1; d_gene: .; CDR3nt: TGTGCCAGCAGTGACTTGCGGGGCCAGGGCGGAGATGGCTACACCTTC; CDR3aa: CASSDLRGQGGDGYTF
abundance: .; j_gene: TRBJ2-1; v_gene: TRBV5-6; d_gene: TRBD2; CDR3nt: TGTGCCAGCAGCAAACTAGCGGGAGGGCGGAATGAGCAGTTCTTC; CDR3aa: CASSKLAGGRNEQFF
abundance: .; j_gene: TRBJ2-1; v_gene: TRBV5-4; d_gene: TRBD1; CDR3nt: TGTGCCAGCAGCACCCGACAGGGGGCGTACAATGAGCAGTTCTTC; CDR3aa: CASSTRQGAYNEQFF
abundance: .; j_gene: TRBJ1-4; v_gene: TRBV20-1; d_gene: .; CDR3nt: TGCAGTGCCAGGTGGGAGGCCAAACTGTTTTTT; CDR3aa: CSARWEAKLFF
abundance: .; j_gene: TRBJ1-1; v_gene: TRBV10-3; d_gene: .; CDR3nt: TGTGCCACATCGGGACCCAGGAACACTGAAGCTTTCTTT; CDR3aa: CATSGPRNTEAFF
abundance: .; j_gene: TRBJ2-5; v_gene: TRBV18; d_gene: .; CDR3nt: TGTGCCAGCTCACCCGGTTTGTACCAAGAGACCCAGTACTTC; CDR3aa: CASSPGLYQETQYF
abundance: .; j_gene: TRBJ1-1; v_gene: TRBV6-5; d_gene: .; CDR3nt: TGTGCCAGCACCAAACGAAAAGGGGCTAACACTGAAGCTTTCTTT; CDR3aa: CASTKRKGANTEAFF
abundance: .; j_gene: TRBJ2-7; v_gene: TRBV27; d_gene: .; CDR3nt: TGTGCCAGCAGTTCACGCCCCGGAGATGCACGGAGCGAGCAGTACTTC; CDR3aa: CASSSRPGDARSEQYF
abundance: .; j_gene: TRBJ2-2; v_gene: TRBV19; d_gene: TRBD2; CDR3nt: TGTGCCAGTAGTATTATCGGGACTAACACCTCACTTCCCTGGGGGACGAACACCGGGGAGCTGTTTTTT; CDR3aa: CASSIIGTNTSLPWGTNTGELFF
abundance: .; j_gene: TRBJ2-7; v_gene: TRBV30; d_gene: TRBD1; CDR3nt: TGTGCCTGGAGTCAGGACAGGGAGAGCTCCTACGAGCAGTACTTC; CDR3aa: CAWSQDRESSYEQYF
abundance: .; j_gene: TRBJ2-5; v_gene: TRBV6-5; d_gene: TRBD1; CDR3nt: TGTGCCAGCATACAGGGGAAGTTTGAGACCCAGTACTTC; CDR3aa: CASIQGKFETQYF
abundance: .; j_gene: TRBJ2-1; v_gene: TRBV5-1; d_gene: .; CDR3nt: TGCGCCAGCAGCTTCGAGCAATATGAGCAGTTCTTC; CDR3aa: CASSFEQYEQFF
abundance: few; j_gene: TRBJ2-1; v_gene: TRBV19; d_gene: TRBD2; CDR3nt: TGTGCCAGTAGTATATCTGGGACTAGCGGGAAATACAATGAGCAGTTCTTC; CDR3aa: CASSISGTSGKYNEQFF